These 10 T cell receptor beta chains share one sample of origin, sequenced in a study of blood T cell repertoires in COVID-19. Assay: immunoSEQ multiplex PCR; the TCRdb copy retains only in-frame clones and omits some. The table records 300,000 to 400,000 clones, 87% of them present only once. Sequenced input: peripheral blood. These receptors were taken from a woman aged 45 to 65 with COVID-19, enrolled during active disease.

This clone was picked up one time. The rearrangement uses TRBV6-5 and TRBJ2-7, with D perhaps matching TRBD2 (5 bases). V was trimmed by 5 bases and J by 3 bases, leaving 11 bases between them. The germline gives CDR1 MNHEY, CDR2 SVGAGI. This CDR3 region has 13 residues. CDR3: CASSTGKGYEQYF. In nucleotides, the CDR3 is TGTGCCAGCAGTACCGGGAAAGGCTACGAGCAGTACTTC.

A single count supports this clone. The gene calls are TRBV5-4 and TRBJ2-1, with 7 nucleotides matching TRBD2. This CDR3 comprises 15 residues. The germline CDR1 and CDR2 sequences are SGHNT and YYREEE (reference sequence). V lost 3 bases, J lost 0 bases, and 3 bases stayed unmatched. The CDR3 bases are TGTGCCAGCAGCTGGGACTACAGCTCCTACAATGAGCAGTTCTTC. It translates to CASSWDYSSYNEQFF.

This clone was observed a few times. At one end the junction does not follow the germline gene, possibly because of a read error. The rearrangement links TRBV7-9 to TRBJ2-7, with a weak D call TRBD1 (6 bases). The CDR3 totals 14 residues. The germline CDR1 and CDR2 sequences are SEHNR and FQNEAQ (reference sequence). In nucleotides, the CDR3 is TGTGCCAGCACCTTAGGGCAGGGGATCTACGAGCAGTACTTC. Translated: CASTLGQGIYEQYF.

CDR3: CASSLQPAGLGEAQYF. The DNA for the CDR3 is TGTGCCAGCAGCTTACAACCCGCAGGACTGGGTGAGGCCCAGTACTTC. The genes are TRBV5-6 and TRBJ2-5; TRBD2 is a possible D gene (5 bases). Trimming removed 2 bases from V and 9 bases from J, with 23 bases in between. The germline gives CDR1 SGHDT, CDR2 YYEEEE. CDR3 size: 16 residues.

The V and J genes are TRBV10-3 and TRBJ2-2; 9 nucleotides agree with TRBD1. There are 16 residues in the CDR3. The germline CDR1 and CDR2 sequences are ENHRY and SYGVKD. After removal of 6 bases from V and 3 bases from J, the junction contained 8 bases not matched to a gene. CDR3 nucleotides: TGTGCCATCAGCCGGGGGACAGGGTCGGACACCGGGGAGCTGTTTTTT. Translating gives CAISRGTGSDTGELFF.

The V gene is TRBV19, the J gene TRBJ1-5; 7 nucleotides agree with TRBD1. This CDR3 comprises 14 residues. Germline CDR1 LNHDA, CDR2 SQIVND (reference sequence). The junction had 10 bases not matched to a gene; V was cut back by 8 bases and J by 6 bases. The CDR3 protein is CASRGGTGVQPQHF. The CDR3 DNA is TGTGCCAGTCGGGGGGGCACAGGGGTTCAGCCCCAGCATTTT.

The CDR3 sequence is CASSQGQGSYNEQFF. The CDR3 DNA follows: TGCGCCAGCAGCCAAGGGCAGGGCTCCTACAATGAGCAGTTCTTC. The genes are TRBV4-1 and TRBJ2-1, with D possibly TRBD1 on 5 matching bases. The CDR3 spans 15 residues. Germline V lookup: CDR1 MGHRA, CDR2 YSYEKL. Trimming stripped 1 base from V and 0 bases from J, with 7 bases between.

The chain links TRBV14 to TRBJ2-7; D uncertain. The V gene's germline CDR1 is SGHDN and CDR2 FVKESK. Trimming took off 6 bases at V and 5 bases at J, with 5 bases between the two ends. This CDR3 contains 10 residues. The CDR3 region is CASSNNEQYF. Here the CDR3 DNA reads TGTGCCAGCAGTAACAACGAGCAGTACTTC.

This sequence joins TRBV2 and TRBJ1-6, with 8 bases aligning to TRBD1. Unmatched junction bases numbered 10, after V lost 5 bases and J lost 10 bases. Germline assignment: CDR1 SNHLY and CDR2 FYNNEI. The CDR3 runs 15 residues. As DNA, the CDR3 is TGTGCCAGCAGTCCCCTCGACAGGGGAGGGTCACCCCTCCACTTT. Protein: CASSPLDRGGSPLHF.

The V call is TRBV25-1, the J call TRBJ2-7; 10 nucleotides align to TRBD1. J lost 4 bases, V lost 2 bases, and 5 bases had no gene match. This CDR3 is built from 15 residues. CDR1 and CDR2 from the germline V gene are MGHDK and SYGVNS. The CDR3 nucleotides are TGTGCCAGCAGTGAAACGGGACAGGGGATGTACGAGCAGTACTTC. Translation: CASSETGQGMYEQYF.